This TCR beta chain comes out of a study of cytomegalovirus exposure and HLA in healthy donors (dated by TCRdb to 2015 to 2018). For the study in its entirety: According to an earlier analysis of a few hundred of the donors, about 179 million T cells yielded over 100 million unique TCR beta sequences and about 300 Gb of sequence data. An early release that covered about 600 HLA-typed donors contained approximately 300 gigabases of sequencing data and tens of millions of unique TCR sequences. Of the roughly 400 genotyped donors, 81% were placed in the genetic ancestry cluster associated with self-reported Caucasian donors. The study aimed to test whether cataloging public T cell receptors could reveal signatures of past pathogen exposure. The study used immunosequencing to profile the T cell repertoires of approximately 630 subjects and linked those repertoires to cytomegalovirus serostatus. A separate validation cohort of about 110 different subjects was used in addition to the roughly 640-subject first cohort. To predict cytomegalovirus infection status, the study brought together high-throughput TCR immunosequencing, statistical association of individual TCRs with disease status, and machine learning. To study patterns of TCR occurrence, a later analysis re-analyzed previously published TCR beta repertoires from 600 to 750 donors and added high-resolution HLA genotyping. In the later analysis, no new phenotypic data were used to find candidate immune exposures; instead, reliance was placed on TCR beta sequences and their occurrence across donors. An earlier analysis of more than 450 of the donors used high-throughput TCR beta sequencing to judge whether each TCR beta V gene segment behaved as functional or pseudogenic. Donor age, sex, ethnicity and CMV serostatus were compiled together with the repertoire data. A later genetic analysis used genome-wide SNP genotypes for about 65% of the 666 donors, treating that subset as a discovery cohort. All discovery cohort repertoires had been generated using a single sequencing platform. Both class I and class II loci were covered by HLA typing, at four-digit resolution. The number of typed donors differed by locus: roughly 629-640 for A, B, C, DRB1 and DQB1; 500 to 550 for DQA1; about 600 for DPA1; and about 450 for DPB1. Four or five DR-DQ haplotypes were treated as single units for association and clustering because of strong linkage in the cohort. Across 398 genotyped donors of the cohort, an average of approximately 200,000 unique TCR beta nucleotide sequences per donor were sequenced, and about a sixth of those sequences were non-productive. Paper-wide results and their limitations: According to a later analysis, most CMV-associated TCR beta chains appeared to be HLA-restricted, and the HLA associations seemed to be driven largely by CMV exposure. Linkage disequilibrium might explain the correlated functional status among segregating V segments, but an unknown experimental factor could not be ruled out. The study gave a list of some 150 TCR beta chains associated with cytomegalovirus. In an earlier analysis of over 550 of the donors, most TCR beta V segments were observed in productive rearrangements about 90% or about 30% of the time, broadly matching IMGT annotations. Cytomegalovirus status was reported to be diagnosed by the classifier with high specificity and sensitivity in both the original and validation cohorts. In a later analysis, several top co-occurrence clusters were reported to appear linked to parvovirus B19, influenza, CMV and Epstein-Barr virus. Three of the identified cytomegalovirus-associated TCR beta chains were confirmed in vitro to be specific for cytomegalovirus antigens. Compared with the approximately 670-donor mean, donors in an Asian-associated ancestry cluster had fewer N-insertions in productive TCRs, according to a later genetic analysis. Compared with equally common non-associated chains, HLA-associated TCR beta chains in a later analysis were more clonally expanded and had lower generation probabilities. The presence/absence analyses assumed that sequencing depth was roughly uniform across donors, and that assumption may not be true. CMV serostatus was the only immune exposure information available for the cohort. A group of highly shared sequence variants was considered likely to be a technical artifact of the sequencing pipeline. Strong co-occurrence of HLA alleles, especially DR and DQ, made assigning TCR associations to individual alleles difficult. According to the authors, the approach could potentially be generalized to other disease states and immunological phenotypes. Approximately 18 rarely observed V segments, including chromosome 9 orphons, were excluded from the earlier analysis of 550 to 700 of the donors because counts were too low. The cohort was sequenced for TCR beta chains only, and without alpha or paired-chain data the features that could be detected were limited. A later analysis associated about 18,000 TCR beta sequences with specific HLA alleles at a false discovery rate of 0.05. Because HLA typing was unavailable for some donors at each locus, only the typed subset was used in association tests. Most TCR sequences were observed very rarely across donors, whereas some public TCRs were present in many individuals. In a later analysis, TCR association rates were found to vary across HLA loci, with the most associated TCRs seen for DRB1 alleles and the fewest for HLA-C alleles. V-gene and J-gene trimming of TCR beta chains was associated with a missense DCLRE1C variant in a later genetic analysis, and the association was replicated in an independent cohort. Some IMGT-functional V segments, including TRBV6-2 and TRBV6-3, could not be distinguished by the 87-base-pair reads and were therefore excluded. A further reported finding was that TCR beta sequences accurately predicted the HLA-A and HLA-B alleles for most subjects in the first cohort.

Points on this clone: Its antigen is not yet known. Base-call qualities are not available, and no considerably larger clone is one nucleotide away.

The library was produced with the immunoSEQ multiplex PCR assay. The multiplex PCR relied on a mix of 60 forward primers for TCR Vbeta segments and 13 reverse primers for TCR Jbeta segments. A multiplex PCR assay on genomic DNA amplified the CDR3 region of rearranged TCR beta genes. The amplified TCR beta libraries were sequenced on the Illumina HiSeq System as 87-base-pair reads. The source study handled its data this way. A later analysis tallied 75 million to 95 million unique TCR beta chains across the 666 repertoires, and about 10 million of those chains were shared by two or more donors. To remove PCR and sequencing errors, raw reads were error-corrected and collapsed into unique sequences using a nearest-neighbor algorithm that merged closely related sequences. Alignment of CDR3 sequences to IMGT reference sequences was used to assign V, D and J gene segments. For a sequence to be retained, a match of at least six nucleotides to both a V gene segment and a J gene segment was required. A rearrangement counted as productive if the CDR3 had no stop codons and remained in frame with V and J, and every other rearrangement counted as non-productive. Following IMGT convention, CDR3 was defined as the stretch from the second conserved V-encoded cysteine to the conserved J-encoded phenylalanine. The earlier analysis of some 580 of the donors excluded any sequence lacking an unambiguous match to a single V gene segment. In an earlier analysis of approximately 500 of the donors, a V segment was called functional when productive rearrangements were above 56.7%, and segregating when the standard deviation between donors exceeded 5%. A statistical classification framework was built for diagnosing cytomegalovirus status from the catalog of TCR beta chain sequences. In a later analysis, TCR nucleotide sequences were compared against IMGT/GENE-DB human TR gene sequences so that V and J genes could be assigned. In a later analysis, CDR3 sequences and most-parsimonious VDJ recombination scenarios were assigned using the TCRdist pipeline. A later analysis defined each TCR beta chain by its CDR3 amino acid sequence plus V-gene family, and excluded reads lacking a unique V-gene family. A later analysis removed 450 to 600 highly shared, low-generation-probability nucleotide sequences to deal with suspected cross-contamination and a sequencing artifact. For each public chain, a later analysis derived a clonal expansion index from normalized ranks of inferred template counts within each repertoire. Generation probabilities in a later analysis came from a VDJ recombination model fitted to out-of-frame rearrangements, and those results were checked against IGoR. In a later analysis, TCR-TCR, TCR-HLA and TCR-CMV co-occurrence was scored with hypergeometric tests, and a repertoire-size bias correction was applied to TCR pairs. False discovery rates were estimated in a later analysis by permuting HLA or CMV assignments 20 times. In a later analysis, co-occurring TCRs were grouped using DBSCAN, and TCRdist sequence similarity was added for clustering within HLA-allele-positive subsets. Co-occurrence clustering excluded repertoires with fewer than 30,000 or more than 120,000 public chains, plus five with anomalous nucleotide sharing. Imported from immuneACCESS, the table was reduced by TCRdb to in-frame sequences with V and J called. These copies leave out some clones; in studies compared against another copy, an unresolved V gene accounts for under half, and the cause of the remainder is not known. That table gives V, J and clone size, and the DNA gave D and trimming. The sample records around 200,000 clones, 75% to 90% of which are singletons. In total, the top ten clones hold around 0.3% of the sample.

Looking up the germline V gene yields CDR1 MNHNS and CDR2 SASEGT. The CDR3 sequence holds 12 residues, the cysteine and phenylalanine included. The read is trimmed to its CDR3 DNA, 36 bases read in frame from base 1. V sheds 6 bases and J sheds 12 bases, leaving 14 bases between their ends. The cohort consisted of 650 to 850 healthy bone marrow donors. At the time of sampling, every cohort member was nominally healthy, though immune exposures that went unrecorded were likely present. The donor was CMV seronegative and belonged to the group of 320 or so seronegative cohort members. Each donor provided a peripheral blood sample, and peripheral blood mononuclear cells were used for TCR beta sequencing. The Qiagen DNeasy Blood Extraction Kit was used to extract genomic DNA from the blood cell samples.

This TCR came from a woman aged 25 to 39 in good health and CMV-seronegative. The V gene is TRBV6-1 and the J gene is TRBJ1-4; no D gene is confidently identified. Source material: PBMCs. The nucleotides are TGTGCCAGCAGGGAGTCGGGGAGAGAACTGTTTTTT. Translated, this gives CASRESGRELFF.